The sequence of this T cell receptor beta chain was determined in a study of shared clonotypes between healthy human individuals. Study-level points and caveats: In the sorted subsets, rarefaction showed sequencing was incomplete despite large depth.

Terminally differentiated effector memory CD45RA+ cells were left out of the naive CD8 fraction, which was CD45RO-negative and positively selected for CCR7. Genomic DNA of each subset was evenly split across several immunoSEQ plates. TCRdb's copy holds only in-frame clones and misses some; the assay was immunoSEQ multiplex PCR. The sample yields millions of clones, about 95% seen once. This CDR3 has 17 residues. Unmatched junction bases numbered 7, after V lost 3 bases and J lost 0 bases. Germline lookup yields CDR1 SNHLY and CDR2 FYNNEI. In the case of this clone: Its specificity is not known.

V and J are TRBV2 and TRBJ1-4, with 7 positions matching TRBD1. The TCR originated in a man aged 18 to 30 in good health. Sequencing was done on a sample of naive CD8+ T cells sorted from blood. CDR3 residues: CASSDRDRTATNEKLFF. The CDR3 DNA reads as TGTGCCAGCAGTGATCGGGACAGAACGGCAACTAATGAAAAACTGTTTTTT.